This TCR beta chain originates from a study of blood T cell repertoires in COVID-19. As for the study in general: Spain, Italy and the United States supplied samples that represented acute and convalescent COVID-19. From T cells, B-cell-depleted T cells, or PBMCs came the material, which was cDNA or gDNA.

The germline CDR1 and CDR2 sequences are MNHEY and SMNVEV (reference sequence). With 3 bases clipped from V and 0 bases from J, the junction kept 12 bases outside the gene matches. The CDR3 loop spans 19 amino acids. In Seattle, patients joined the study during active infection and were tracked longitudinally. As handled by the study authors: It was from reference gene primer amplification that nucleated cell counts were estimated. Sequencing used immunoSEQ multiplex PCR; TCRdb keeps in-frame clones, though not all of them. V, J and clone size derive from that table, while D and trimming were established from the DNA sequence. Among around 150,000 clones listed, approximately 92% were seen once.

The TCR originated in a man aged 25 to 45 with COVID-19, enrolled during active disease. Source material: peripheral blood. V gene TRBV27 combines with J gene TRBJ2-1, with TRBD2 identical over 9 bases. CDR3 protein: CASSFQRGLAGSSYNEQFF. CDR3 coding DNA: TGTGCCAGCAGTTTCCAAAGGGGGCTAGCGGGGAGCTCCTACAATGAGCAGTTCTTC.